This T cell receptor beta chain was observed in a study of OX40 agonist ivuxolimab in advanced cancers. Regarding the research as a whole: The costimulatory receptor OX40 (CD134) was targeted by ivuxolimab, a fully human IgG2 agonistic monoclonal antibody. Intravenous ivuxolimab was administered to patients every 2 weeks at six dose levels: 0.01, 0.1, 0.3, 1.5, 3 and 10 mg/kg. Among the 52 dose-escalation patients, around 20 had hepatocellular carcinoma, 15 or so melanoma, 9 renal cell carcinoma and 9 head and neck cancer. In the dose-escalation cohort, roughly 80% of patients were male, and the mean age was around 60 years, with a range of about 23 to 85. Prior anti-PD-1, anti-PD-L1 or anti-CTLA-4 therapy was permitted, and 40% of dose-escalation patients had received checkpoint inhibitors. Partial responses were achieved by three dose-escalation patients, of whom one had hepatocellular carcinoma and two had cutaneous melanoma. Peripheral TCRbeta sequencing aimed to test whether ivuxolimab altered TCR sequence diversity and caused clonal T-cell expansion. The monotherapy dose-escalation portion (N = 52 patients) of the phase I ivuxolimab trial is reported in the paper.

Genomic DNA was extracted from sorted cells for sequencing of the TCRbeta CDR3 region. TCRbeta CDR3 regions were sequenced using the immunoSEQ Assay. Sourced from immuneACCESS, this table was stored by TCRdb with only in-frame sequences that have V and J called. A share of the clones is absent; for the studies checked, an unresolved V gene accounts for under half, and the remainder has no known explanation. The sample has about 79,000 clones on record, roughly 94% of them singletons. Over 8.5% of the sample is held by the ten biggest clonotypes. On the study overall, not on this receptor specifically: Low levels of normalized T-cell clonal expansion were also seen in some patients who did not respond. On average, CD8+ T cells showed more expanded clones than CD4+ T cells after ivuxolimab. In partial responders in the 0.1-3.0 mg/kg groups, normalized peripheral clonal expansion was found to be among the lowest, especially among CD8+ T cells. Antigen specificity was not determined for the clonally expanded peripheral T cells. Clonal expansion of both CD4+ and CD8+ blood T cells was observed from baseline to week 6 at doses 0.1 to 3.0 mg/kg.

A word on this clone: Its antigen remains undetermined. One base away there is no much larger clone; base qualities are not given.

From the cysteine through the phenylalanine, the CDR3 covers 15 amino acids. Only CDR3 DNA remains: 45 bases, in frame from the first base. The germline V gene encodes CDR1 MDHEN and CDR2 SYDVKM. V lost 5 bases and J lost 6 bases, and the count of bases not matched to a germline gene is 12. Patients with a history of autoimmune disease or receiving systemic immunosuppression were excluded from the trial. In every dose cohort, peripheral blood was drawn for TCR sequencing at baseline, cycle 4 day 1, and cycle 7 day 1. The samples were taken from a phase I, first-in-human, multicenter, open-label dose-escalation trial of ivuxolimab. Adults with locally advanced or metastatic melanoma, renal cell, hepatocellular, or head and neck squamous cell carcinoma were enrolled in the trial. Before TCR sequencing, CD4+ T cells and CD8+ T cells were sorted from peripheral blood as separate populations.

Recombination joined TRBV28 with TRBJ2-5; a stretch of 7 junction bases matches TRBD2. The specimen was CD4+ or CD8+ T cells sorted from blood, collected in a trial of the OX40 agonist ivuxolimab. The origin of this receptor is an adult with an advanced solid tumor such as melanoma, head and neck, liver or kidney cancer. The DNA sequence reads TGTGCCAGCAGTACCCTCCTAGCGGCCCGTAAGACCCAGTACTTC. It encodes CASSTLLAARKTQYF.